This T cell receptor beta chain was profiled in a study of blood T cell repertoires in COVID-19. Method: immunoSEQ multiplex PCR; TCRdb's copy keeps in-frame clones and lacks some. Altogether about 430,000 clones are present, 70% to 90% being singletons, with the ten largest covering approximately 1.5%. This CDR3 comprises 15 residues. Germline V gives CDR1 MGHRA, CDR2 YSYEKL. With V trimmed by 3 bases and J by 3 bases, 5 bases remained unmatched. The sample taken for sequencing was PBMCs or T cells enriched from blood (not recorded which). This clonotype was obtained from a woman aged 18 to 35 who had been exposed to COVID-19. The chain couples TRBV4-1 to TRBJ1-1, with 9 bases that match TRBD1. This chain's CDR3 is CASSHPDRGDTEAFF. CDR3 DNA sequence: TGCGCCAGCAGCCACCCGGACAGGGGAGACACTGAAGCTTTCTTT.